This entry describes one T cell receptor beta chain. Antigen unknown. These data are taken from a study of CD8+ T cells in alopecia areata. General study results and limits: Scalp specimens additionally yield sequences from normal skin's resident alphabeta T cells.

Extraction of RNA preceded its reverse transcription into cDNA, which served as the sequencing template. The repertoire was sequenced with immunoSEQ multiplex PCR; TCRdb's copy has only in-frame clones and lacks some. Of 150,000 to 200,000 clones listed, approximately 65% are singletons. CDR3 length: 16 residues. V lost 2 bases and J lost 0, with 8 bases in between. Germline lookup yields CDR1 PRHDT and CDR2 FYEKMQ (reference sequence). From PBMCs, CD4+ and CD8+ T cells were sorted. Sequenced here: CD8+ T cells sorted from blood, sampled at week 0. This receptor was identified in a human donor with alopecia areata. The chain is built from TRBV13 and TRBJ2-6; the D is unclear. The CDR3 bases are TGTGCCAGCAGCTTATCTCCCGACTCTGGGGCCAACGTCCTGACTTTC. Translated: CASSLSPDSGANVLTF.